This T cell receptor beta chain is drawn from a study of regulatory and conventional T cells in RAG deficiency (dated by TCRdb to between 2016 and 2019). For context, the study as a whole: The study used high-throughput TCR beta sequencing to compare repertoire diversity and composition of Treg, conventional CD4+ and CD8+ T cells between RAG-deficient patients and healthy controls.

The paper as a whole reports these results and caveats: Rather than being bona fide Treg cells, the sorted CD25-high CD127-low cells in Omenn syndrome patients may represent peripherally activated cells. All patient T-cell subsets had shorter CDR3 lengths; Omenn syndrome patients showed >75% Treg-Tconv repertoire overlap at nucleotide and amino acid level. For some subjects, some analyses of T-cell subsets were not performed. Markedly lower Shannon entropy and higher Simpson indices were observed in RAG-deficient patients than in control T-cell subpopulations. Compared with controls, Omenn syndrome and CID/AS patients had around 94-fold fewer unique TCR beta sequences in Treg cells, whereas the reduction in the other subsets was roughly 10-fold.

From its cysteine to its phenylalanine, the CDR3 spans 15 amino acids. Only the CDR3 portion is preserved as DNA: 45 bases, with reading frame beginning at the first base. The CDR1 and CDR2 encoded by the germline V gene (reference sequence) are GTSNPN and SVGIG. From V the trimming removes 0 bases and from J it removes 9 bases, while the gene matches leave 11 bases of the junction unaccounted for. Before genomic DNA extraction, conventional CD4+ T cells were purified from blood as CD25-low CD127-high cells. Repertoire analyses used several healthy control donors as the comparison group. Library generation was performed with the immunoSEQ multiplex PCR assay. Genomic DNA from the sorted T-cell subsets was used to amplify rearranged TCR beta chain products, which were then sequenced. In the paper's pipeline: Shannon entropy and Simpson indices were used to measure how diverse the repertoire of productive TCR beta rearrangements was. Clonal expansion was assessed by the summed frequency of the 100 most abundant productive TCR beta clonotypes among total reads. The TRB repertoires were scored with a self-reactivity index that is based on amino acid usage at CDR3beta positions 6 and 7. Repertoire analyses used two-way ANOVA; flow cytometric analyses used Student t or Mann-Whitney tests. Drawn from immuneACCESS, this table holds only the in-frame rearrangements with V and J called that TCRdb kept. Clones are partly lost; checked studies trace under half to an unresolved V gene and leave the rest unexplained. D and trimming were read from the DNA, whereas the V and J calls and clone size are those reported in that table. In this sample the table shows under 45,000 clones, around 76% of which occur a single time. The top ten constitute about 3.4% of the sample.

Comment on this clone: Its antigen is unknown. Base qualities are missing; no much larger clone stands one base away.

The sample was also linked to a second study, of regulatory T cells. Per the second study: For the multiplex PCR, 52 forward TRBV primers and 13 reverse TRBJ primers were used, and amplification bias was corrected with both assay-based and computational methods. Repertoires from patients had restricted unique TRB V-J pairs and skewed V and J gene usage, with the strongest effect in regulatory T cells. T-cell receptor beta repertoires of sorted regulatory, conventional CD4+ and CD8+ T cells were compared between CD3G-deficient patients and healthy controls. Ficoll density separation was used to isolate peripheral blood mononuclear cells. Within the immunoSEQ assay, multiplex PCR amplified rearranged TRB loci from genomic DNA. TRB amplicons were sequenced on an Illumina HiSeq platform. Raw sequences were error-filtered and aligned to reference gene sequences by custom algorithms and were subsequently analyzed with the immunoSEQ online tools. Productive and nonproductive TRB rearrangement frequencies were evaluated among both unique and total sequences. For group comparisons, t tests, Mann-Whitney tests or two-way ANOVA were performed in Prism software.

The sequence came from a human donor in good health. The sequencing sample was made of CD4+ effector T cells sorted from blood. Recombination joined TRBV30 with TRBJ2-1; 7 of the junction bases match TRBD2. CDR3 sequence: CAWSVLGRGATEQFF. The sequenced DNA is TGTGCCTGGAGTGTACTGGGGAGGGGCGCGACTGAGCAGTTCTTC.